This TCR beta chain comes out of a study of neurological immune-mediated disorders. Study-wide results and caveats: No sharing of CDR3 amino acid sequences was observed among expanded clones across subjects, suggesting private repertoires in all groups.

This clonotype appeared a few times. Antigen unknown. The CDR3 totals 14 residues. Germline V gene lookup returns CDR1 DFQATT and CDR2 SNEGSKA (reference sequence). Trimming cost V 3 bases and J 0 bases, with 9 bases left between them. Synthesis of cDNA used 5'RACE (with 10-nucleotide random UMIs). TCRdb fed the 5' RACE reads into MiXCR, producing one record per CDR3 protein. The sample yields more than 55,000 distinct CDR3 sequences, 24% seen once. The time point was: technical triplicate 2. Source material was 2 million unsorted PBMCs, stored at -80 °C in RNAlater. This chain connects TRBV20-1 to TRBJ2-1; D might be TRBD2 (6 bases). The source material was PBMCs. This TCR was recovered from a man aged 55 to 70 with HTLV-1-associated myelopathy (HAM/TSP). The CDR3 DNA reads as TGCAGTGCTAGTACGGGGGTCTCCTACAATGAGCAGTTCTTC. It specifies CSASTGVSYNEQFF.